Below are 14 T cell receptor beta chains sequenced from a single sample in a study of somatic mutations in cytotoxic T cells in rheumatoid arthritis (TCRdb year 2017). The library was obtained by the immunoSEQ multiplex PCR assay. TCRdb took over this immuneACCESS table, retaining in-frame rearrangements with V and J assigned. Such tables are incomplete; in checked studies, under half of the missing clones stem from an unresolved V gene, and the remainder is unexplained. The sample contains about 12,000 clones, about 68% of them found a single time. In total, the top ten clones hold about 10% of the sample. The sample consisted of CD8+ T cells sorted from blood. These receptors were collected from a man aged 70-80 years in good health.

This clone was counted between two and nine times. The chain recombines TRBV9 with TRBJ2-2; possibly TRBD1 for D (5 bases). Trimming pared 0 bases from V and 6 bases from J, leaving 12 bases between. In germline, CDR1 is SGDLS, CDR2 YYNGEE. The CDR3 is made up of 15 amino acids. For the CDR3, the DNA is TGTGCCAGCAGCGTAGGGCCAGGGCTCCCCGGGGAGCTGTTTTTT. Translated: CASSVGPGLPGELFF.

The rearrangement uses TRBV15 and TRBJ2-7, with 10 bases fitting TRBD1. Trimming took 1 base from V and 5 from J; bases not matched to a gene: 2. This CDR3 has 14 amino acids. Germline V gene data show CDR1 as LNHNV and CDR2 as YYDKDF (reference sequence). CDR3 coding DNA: TGTGCCACCAGCAGAGGCGGACAGGGGGACGAGCAGTACTTC. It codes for CATSRGGQGDEQYF.

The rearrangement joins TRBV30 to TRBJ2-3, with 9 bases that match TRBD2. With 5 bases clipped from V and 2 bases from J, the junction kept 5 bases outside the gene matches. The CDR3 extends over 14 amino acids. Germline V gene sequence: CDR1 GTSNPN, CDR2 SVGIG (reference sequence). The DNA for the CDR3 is TGTGCCTGGGATCTAGCGGGACTCACAGATACGCAGTATTTT. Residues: CAWDLAGLTDTQYF.

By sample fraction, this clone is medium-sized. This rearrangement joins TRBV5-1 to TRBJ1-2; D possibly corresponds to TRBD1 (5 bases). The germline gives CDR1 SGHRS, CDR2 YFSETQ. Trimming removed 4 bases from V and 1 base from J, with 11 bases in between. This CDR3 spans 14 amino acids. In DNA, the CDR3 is TGCGCCAGCAGCCAGGACGGGGGTAACTATGGCTACACCTTC. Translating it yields CASSQDGGNYGYTF.

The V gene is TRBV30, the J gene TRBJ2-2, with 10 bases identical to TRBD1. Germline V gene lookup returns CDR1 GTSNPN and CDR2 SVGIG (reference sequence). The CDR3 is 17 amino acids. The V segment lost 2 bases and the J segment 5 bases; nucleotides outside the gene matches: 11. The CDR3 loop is CAWSPGTGAVETGELFF. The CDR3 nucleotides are TGTGCCTGGAGTCCAGGGACAGGGGCCGTTGAAACCGGGGAGCTGTTTTTT.

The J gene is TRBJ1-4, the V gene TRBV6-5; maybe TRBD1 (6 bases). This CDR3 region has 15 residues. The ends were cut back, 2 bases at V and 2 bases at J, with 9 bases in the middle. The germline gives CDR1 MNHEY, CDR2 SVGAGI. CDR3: CASSYMGATNEKLFF. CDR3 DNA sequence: TGTGCCAGCAGTTACATGGGGGCGACTAATGAAAAACTGTTTTTT.

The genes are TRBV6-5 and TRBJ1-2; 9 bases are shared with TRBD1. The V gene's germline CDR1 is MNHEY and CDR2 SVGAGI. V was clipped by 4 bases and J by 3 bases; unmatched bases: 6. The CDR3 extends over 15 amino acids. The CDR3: CASSLGQGLDYGYTF. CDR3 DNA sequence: TGTGCCAGCAGTTTAGGACAGGGGTTGGACTATGGCTACACCTTC.

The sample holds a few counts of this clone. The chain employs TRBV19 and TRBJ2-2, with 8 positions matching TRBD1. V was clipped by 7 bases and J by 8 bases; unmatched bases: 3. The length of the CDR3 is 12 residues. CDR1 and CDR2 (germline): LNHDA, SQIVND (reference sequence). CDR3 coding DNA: TGTGCCAGTATGCAGGGGGCAGGGGAGCTGTTTTTT. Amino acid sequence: CASMQGAGELFF.

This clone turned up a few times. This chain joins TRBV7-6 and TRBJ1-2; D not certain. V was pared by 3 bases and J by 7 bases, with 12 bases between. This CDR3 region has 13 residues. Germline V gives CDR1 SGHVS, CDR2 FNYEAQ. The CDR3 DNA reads TGTGCCAGCAGCTTTAGAGAGGGAGGTGGCTACACCTTC. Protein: CASSFREGGGYTF.

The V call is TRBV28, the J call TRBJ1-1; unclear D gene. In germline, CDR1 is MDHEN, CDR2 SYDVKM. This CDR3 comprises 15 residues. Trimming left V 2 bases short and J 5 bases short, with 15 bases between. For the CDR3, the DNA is TGTGCCAGCAGTTTAAGTAGAGGCCCCGGGACTGAAGCTTTCTTT. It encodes CASSLSRGPGTEAFF.

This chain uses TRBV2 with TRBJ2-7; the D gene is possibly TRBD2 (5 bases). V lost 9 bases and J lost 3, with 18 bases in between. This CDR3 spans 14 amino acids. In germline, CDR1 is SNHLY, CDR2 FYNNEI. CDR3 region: CASLGTRKGYEQYF. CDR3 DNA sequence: TGTGCCAGTTTAGGCACTAGGAAGGGCTACGAGCAGTACTTC. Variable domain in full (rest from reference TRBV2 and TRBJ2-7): EPEVTQTPSHQVTQMGQEVILRCVPISNHLYFYWYRQILGQKVEFLVSFYNNEISEKSEIFDDQFSVERPDGSNFTLKIRSTKLEDSAMYFCASLGTRKGYEQYFGPGTRLTVT.

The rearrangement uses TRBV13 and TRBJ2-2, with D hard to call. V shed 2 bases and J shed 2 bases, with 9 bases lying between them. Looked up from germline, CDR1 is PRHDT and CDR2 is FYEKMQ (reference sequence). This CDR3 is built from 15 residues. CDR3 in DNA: TGTGCCAGCAGCTTAAGTATAGCTAACACCGGGGAGCTGTTTTTT. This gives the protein CASSLSIANTGELFF.

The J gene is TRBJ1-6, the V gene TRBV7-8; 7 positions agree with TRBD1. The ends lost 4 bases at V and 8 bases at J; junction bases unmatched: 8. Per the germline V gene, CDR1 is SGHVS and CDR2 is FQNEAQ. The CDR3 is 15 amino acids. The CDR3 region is CASSSQAGGDSPLHF. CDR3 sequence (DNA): TGTGCCAGCAGCTCCCAGGCAGGGGGAGATTCACCCCTCCACTTT.

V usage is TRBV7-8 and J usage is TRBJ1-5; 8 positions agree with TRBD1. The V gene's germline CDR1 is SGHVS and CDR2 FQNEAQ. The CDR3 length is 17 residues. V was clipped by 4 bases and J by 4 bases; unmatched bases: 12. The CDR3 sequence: CASSSGDRDRFNQPQHF. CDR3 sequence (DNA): TGTGCCAGCAGCTCCGGGGACCGGGACAGGTTTAATCAGCCCCAGCATTTT.